This T cell receptor (beta chain) was retrieved from a study of T cell responses to AZD1222 COVID-19 vaccine. At the level of the study: Second-dose schedules of about 4 or about 12 weeks were combined. Study outcomes and limitations: Clonal diversity was possibly underestimated, and white British individuals and females predominated among donors. Just a handful of AZD1222 recipients tested seropositive at baseline.

Worth noting for this clone: Its antigen is not known.

Trimming shortened V by 1 base and J by 11 bases, and 20 bases separated the two germline ends. The germline V gene encodes CDR1 SGHVS and CDR2 FQNEAQ. This CDR3 is 15 amino acids long. Clones were sequenced by immunoSEQ multiplex PCR, and TCRdb holds only the in-frame ones, with some missing. Altogether around 140,000 clones are present, over 85% being singletons, with the ten largest covering 5% to 7%. This sequence joins TRBV7-8 and TRBJ1-1; D perhaps matches TRBD1 (5 bases). This clonotype originated in an adult in good health. Specimen: peripheral blood, collected on day 0 of AZD1222 vaccination. The CDR3, as DNA: TGTGCCAGCAGCTTAGAGTCGAGGCAGGGCGAATTGGCTTTCTTT. Amino acids: CASSLESRQGELAFF.